A selection of T cell receptor beta chains follows, all from one sample in a study of OX40 agonist ivuxolimab in advanced cancers. Method: immunoSEQ multiplex PCR; TCRdb's copy keeps in-frame clones and lacks some. The sample gives approximately 12,000 clones, about 82% of which show up once; over 9.5% is in the top ten. The sequences come from CD4+ or CD8+ T cells sorted from blood, collected in a trial of the OX40 agonist ivuxolimab. These receptors came from an adult with an advanced solid tumor such as melanoma, head and neck, liver or kidney cancer. The CDR3 runs from the conserved cysteine through the conserved F or W. D genes are given only for firm matches. For some rows the clone size is stated as once, few or many, or as a class when expanded; others skip it.

size: NA
D: TRBD2
V: TRBV28
J: TRBJ2-7
CDR3: CASSFLRERTYEQYF
DNA: TGTGCCAGCAGTTTCCTGCGGGAGAGGACCTACGAGCAGTACTTC

size: NA
D: NA
V: TRBV25-1
J: TRBJ1-1
CDR3: CASIFGTEAFF
DNA: TGTGCCAGCATCTTTGGCACTGAAGCTTTCTTT

size: NA
D: NA
V: TRBV5-5
J: TRBJ1-5
CDR3: CASSLVGTPDSNQPQHF
DNA: TGTGCCAGCAGCTTGGTTGGGACACCTGATAGCAATCAGCCCCAGCATTTT

size: NA
D: NA
V: TRBV28
J: TRBJ2-7
CDR3: CASSLRVYEQYF
DNA: TGTGCCAGCAGTTTACGGGTCTACGAGCAGTACTTC

size: NA
D: TRBD1
V: TRBV7-3
J: TRBJ2-7
CDR3: CASSSRQGTLYEQYF
DNA: TGTGCCAGCAGCTCCCGACAGGGTACTCTCTACGAGCAGTACTTC

size: NA
D: NA
V: TRBV6-6
J: TRBJ2-1
CDR3: CASTPDRLIEQFF
DNA: TGTGCCAGCACCCCGGACAGACTAATTGAGCAGTTCTTC

size: NA
D: TRBD2
V: TRBV7-2
J: TRBJ2-7
CDR3: CASSLRTSGYEQYF
DNA: TGTGCCAGCAGCTTGCGGACTAGCGGCTACGAGCAGTACTTC

size: NA
D: NA
V: TRBV9
J: TRBJ1-2
CDR3: CASSADSTYGYTF
DNA: TGTGCCAGCAGCGCGGACAGTACTTATGGCTACACCTTC

size: NA
D: NA
V: TRBV4-3
J: TRBJ2-7
CDR3: CASSQDSGFYEQYF
DNA: TGCGCCAGCAGCCAAGATTCGGGGTTTTACGAGCAGTACTTC

size: few
D: TRBD1
V: TRBV6-5
J: TRBJ2-7
CDR3: CASSYSTGNLKEQYF
DNA: TGTGCCAGCAGTTACTCGACAGGGAATTTGAAAGAGCAGTACTTC

size: NA
D: NA
V: TRBV5-1
J: TRBJ2-7
CDR3: CASSPGAGGEQYF
DNA: TGCGCCAGCAGCCCAGGGGCAGGCGGCGAGCAGTACTTC

size: NA
D: TRBD1
V: TRBV5-1
J: TRBJ2-1
CDR3: CASSLTETGIEQFF
DNA: TGCGCCAGCAGCTTGACTGAGACAGGGATTGAGCAGTTCTTC

size: NA
D: NA
V: TRBV27
J: TRBJ2-7
CDR3: CASSPAASGEQYF
DNA: TGTGCCAGCAGTCCAGCGGCAAGTGGGGAGCAGTACTTC

size: few
D: NA
V: TRBV27
J: TRBJ2-1
CDR3: CASSDGVTNNEQFF
DNA: TGTGCCAGCAGCGACGGAGTAACTAACAATGAGCAGTTCTTC

size: NA
D: TRBD1
V: TRBV5-6
J: TRBJ1-2
CDR3: CASSVGQGRYGYTF
DNA: TGTGCCAGCAGCGTGGGACAGGGACGCTATGGCTACACCTTC

size: NA
D: NA
V: TRBV4-3
J: TRBJ2-5
CDR3: CASSQDYRAQETQYF
DNA: TGCGCCAGCAGCCAAGATTACCGGGCGCAAGAGACCCAGTACTTC

size: NA
D: NA
V: TRBV15
J: TRBJ2-7
CDR3: CATHSGYEQYF
DNA: TGTGCCACCCATAGCGGCTACGAGCAGTACTTC

size: NA
D: NA
V: TRBV28
J: TRBJ1-5
CDR3: CASSLRQGSQPQHF
DNA: TGTGCCAGCAGTTTACGGCAGGGAAGTCAGCCCCAGCATTTT

size: NA
D: NA
V: TRBV29-1
J: TRBJ2-5
CDR3: CSVGTQETQYF
DNA: TGCAGCGTGGGGACCCAAGAGACCCAGTACTTC

size: NA
D: NA
V: TRBV19
J: TRBJ1-5
CDR3: CASSDKSGGNQPQHF
DNA: TGTGCCAGTAGTGATAAGTCAGGGGGCAATCAGCCCCAGCATTTT

size: medium-sized
D: TRBD2
V: TRBV7-6
J: TRBJ2-7
CDR3: CASSTDASGAYEQYF
DNA: TGTGCCAGCAGCACCGATGCTAGCGGTGCCTACGAGCAGTACTTC

size: NA
D: TRBD1
V: TRBV27
J: TRBJ2-1
CDR3: CASSFAAGGLYEQFF
DNA: TGTGCCAGCAGTTTCGCGGCAGGGGGCTTGTATGAGCAGTTCTTC

size: NA
D: NA
V: TRBV6-5
J: TRBJ2-7
CDR3: CASSYSKEGGEQYF
DNA: TGTGCCAGCAGTTACTCGAAGGAGGGTGGCGAGCAGTACTTC

size: NA
D: NA
V: TRBV4-2
J: TRBJ1-3
CDR3: CASSQDRPAGNTIYF
DNA: TGTGCCAGCAGCCAAGATCGGCCCGCCGGAAACACCATATATTTT

size: NA
D: NA
V: TRBV6-1
J: TRBJ1-1
CDR3: CASSEVPGLNTEAFF
DNA: TGTGCCAGCAGTGAAGTTCCGGGACTGAACACTGAAGCTTTCTTT